This T cell receptor beta chain was obtained from a study of glioma-infiltrating T cells. Study-level information: Presurgical dexamethasone in glioma patients lasted six or fewer days.

For this clonotype: A much larger clone is a single base away; this may be a read error.

The iRepertoire nested amplicon-rescue multiplex PCR amplified TCR alpha and beta CDR3s from RNA. Via MiXCR, TCRdb re-called the multiplex PCR reads, giving one row per CDR3 protein. This table holds about 400,000 distinct CDR3 sequences, around 45% found once. Trimming removed 3 bases at V and 7 bases at J, with 21 bases between. Germline CDR1 DFQATT, CDR2 SNEGSKA (reference sequence). This CDR3 region has 15 residues. The chain links TRBV20-1 to TRBJ2-5; no clear D gene. The clonotype was recovered from a human donor with low-grade glioma or glioblastoma, undergoing nonglioma brain surgery, or in good health (not recorded which). The sequencing input was glioma tissue, nonneoplastic brain tissue, or PBMCs (not recorded which). The chain's CDR3 is CSARHPWLSKGTQYF. CDR3 DNA sequence: TGCAGTGCTAGGCATCCTTGGCTGTCAAAGGGGACCCAGTACTTC.